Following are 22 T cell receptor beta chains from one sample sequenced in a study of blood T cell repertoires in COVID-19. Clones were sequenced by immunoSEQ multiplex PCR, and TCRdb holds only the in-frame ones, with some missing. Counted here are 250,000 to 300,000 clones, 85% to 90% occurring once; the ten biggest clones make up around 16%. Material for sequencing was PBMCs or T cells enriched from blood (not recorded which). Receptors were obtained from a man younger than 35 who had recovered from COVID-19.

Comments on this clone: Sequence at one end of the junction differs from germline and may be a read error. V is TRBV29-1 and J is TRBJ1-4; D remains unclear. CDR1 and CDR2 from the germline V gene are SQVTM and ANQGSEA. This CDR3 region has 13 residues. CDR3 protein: CSAEGGSKEKLFF. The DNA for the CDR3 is TGCAGCGCGGAGGGAGGCTCTAAGGAAAAACTGTTTTTT.

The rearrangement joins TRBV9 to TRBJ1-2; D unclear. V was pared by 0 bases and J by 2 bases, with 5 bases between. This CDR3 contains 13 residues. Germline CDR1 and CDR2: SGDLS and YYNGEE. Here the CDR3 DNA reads TGTGCCAGCAGCGTAGACTGGAACTATGGCTACACCTTC. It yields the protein CASSVDWNYGYTF.

Here the CDR3 DNA reads TGTGCCAGCAGTGACTACGGGACAGGGGGCGCTGGGGCCAACGTCCTGACTTTC. Translating it yields CASSDYGTGGAGANVLTF. The chain has TRBV6-4 and TRBJ2-6; 12 bases map to TRBD1. The CDR3 sequence is 18 residues long. Unmatched junction bases numbered 3, after V lost 1 base and J lost 2 bases. The germline gives CDR1 MRHNA, CDR2 SNTAGT.

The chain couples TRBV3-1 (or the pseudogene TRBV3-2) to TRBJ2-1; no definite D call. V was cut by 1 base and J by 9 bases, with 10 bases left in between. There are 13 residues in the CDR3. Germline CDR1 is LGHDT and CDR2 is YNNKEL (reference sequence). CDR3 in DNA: TGTGCCAGCAGCCAAGTTACTATAAGTGAGCAGTTCTTC. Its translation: CASSQVTISEQFF.

DNA for the CDR3: TGTGCCAGCAGCCACCGGACTAGCGGGAGGAGAATCTACGAGCAGTACTTC. Encoded protein: CASSHRTSGRRIYEQYF. V is TRBV11-3 and J is TRBJ2-7; 14 bases map to TRBD2. The J segment lost 3 bases and the V segment lost 5 bases, leaving 9 bases of the junction unmatched. Germline V CDR1 and CDR2: SGHNT, YENEEA. The CDR3 has 17 residues.

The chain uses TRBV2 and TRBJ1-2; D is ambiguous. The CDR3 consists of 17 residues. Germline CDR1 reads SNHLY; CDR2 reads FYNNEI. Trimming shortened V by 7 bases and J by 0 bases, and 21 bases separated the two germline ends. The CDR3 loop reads CASIFSRLLFTNYGYTF. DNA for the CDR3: TGTGCCAGCATCTTTTCTAGGTTACTCTTTACTAACTATGGCTACACCTTC.

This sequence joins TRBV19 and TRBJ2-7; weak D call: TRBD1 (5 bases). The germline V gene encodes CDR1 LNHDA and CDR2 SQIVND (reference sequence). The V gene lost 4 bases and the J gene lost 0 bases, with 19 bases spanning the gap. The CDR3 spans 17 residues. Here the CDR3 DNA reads TGTGCCAGTAGTAGGAGACAGCAGAGCCTCGGCTCCTACGAGCAGTACTTC. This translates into CASSRRQQSLGSYEQYF.

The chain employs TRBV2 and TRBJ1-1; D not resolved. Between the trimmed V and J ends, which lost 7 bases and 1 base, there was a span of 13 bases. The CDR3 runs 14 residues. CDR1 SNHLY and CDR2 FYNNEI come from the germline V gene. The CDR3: CASISPHRNTEAFF. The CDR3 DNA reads TGTGCCAGCATTTCCCCCCACAGGAACACTGAAGCTTTCTTT.

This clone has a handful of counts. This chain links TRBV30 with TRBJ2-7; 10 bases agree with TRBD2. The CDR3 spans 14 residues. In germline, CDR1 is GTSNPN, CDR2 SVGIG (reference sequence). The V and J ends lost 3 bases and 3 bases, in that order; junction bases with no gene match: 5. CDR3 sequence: CAWSRAGGFYEQYF. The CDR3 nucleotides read TGTGCCTGGAGCCGAGCGGGAGGGTTCTACGAGCAGTACTTC.

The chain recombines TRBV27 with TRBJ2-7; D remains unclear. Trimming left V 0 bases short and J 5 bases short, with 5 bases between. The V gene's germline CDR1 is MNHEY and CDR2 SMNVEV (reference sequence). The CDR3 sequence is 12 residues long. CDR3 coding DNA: TGTGCCAGCAGTTTATCTGGGCACGAGCAGTACTTC. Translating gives CASSLSGHEQYF.

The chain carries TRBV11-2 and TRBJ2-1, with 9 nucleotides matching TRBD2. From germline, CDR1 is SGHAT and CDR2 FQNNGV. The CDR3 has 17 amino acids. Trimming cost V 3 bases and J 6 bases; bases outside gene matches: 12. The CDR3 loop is CASSLRSRREGANEQFF. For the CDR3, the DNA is TGTGCCAGCAGCTTGAGATCTCGGCGGGAGGGGGCCAATGAGCAGTTCTTC. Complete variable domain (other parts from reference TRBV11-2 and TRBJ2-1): EAGVAQSPRYKIIEKRQSVAFWCNPISGHATLYWYQQILGQGPKLLIQFQNNGVVDDSQLPKDRFSAERLKGVDSTLKIQPAKLEDSAVYLCASSLRSRREGANEQFFGPGTRLTVL.

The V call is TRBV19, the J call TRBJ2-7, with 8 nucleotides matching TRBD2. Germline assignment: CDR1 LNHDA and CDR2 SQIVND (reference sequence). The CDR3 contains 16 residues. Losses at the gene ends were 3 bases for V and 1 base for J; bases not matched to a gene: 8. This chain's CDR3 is CASSMGSGELSYEQYF. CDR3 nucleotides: TGTGCCAGTAGTATGGGTAGCGGGGAGCTTTCCTACGAGCAGTACTTC.

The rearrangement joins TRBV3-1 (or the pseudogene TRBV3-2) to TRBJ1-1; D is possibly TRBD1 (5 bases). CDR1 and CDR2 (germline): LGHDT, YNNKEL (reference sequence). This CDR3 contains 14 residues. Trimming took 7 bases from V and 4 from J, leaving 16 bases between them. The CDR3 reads CASNIKGIGTEAFF. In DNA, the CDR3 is TGTGCCAGCAACATAAAGGGGATCGGCACTGAAGCTTTCTTT.

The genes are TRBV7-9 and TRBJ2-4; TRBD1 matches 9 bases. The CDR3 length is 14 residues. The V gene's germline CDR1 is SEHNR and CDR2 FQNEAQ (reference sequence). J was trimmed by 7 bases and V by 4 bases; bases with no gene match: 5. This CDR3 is CASSSGDRVNIQYF. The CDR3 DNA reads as TGTGCCAGCAGCTCGGGGGACAGGGTGAACATTCAGTACTTC.

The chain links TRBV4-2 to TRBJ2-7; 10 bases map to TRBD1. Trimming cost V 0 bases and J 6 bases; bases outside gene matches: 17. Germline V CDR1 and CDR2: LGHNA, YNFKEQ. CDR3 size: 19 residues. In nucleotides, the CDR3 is TGTGCCAGCAGCCAAGATTATATTAGGCGCGGGACAGGGGCCCTCGAGCAGTACTTC. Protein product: CASSQDYIRRGTGALEQYF.

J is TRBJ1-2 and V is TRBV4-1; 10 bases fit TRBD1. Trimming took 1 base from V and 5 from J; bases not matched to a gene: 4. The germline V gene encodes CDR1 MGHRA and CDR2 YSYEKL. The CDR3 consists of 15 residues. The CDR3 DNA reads TGCGCCAGCAGCCAAGGACAGGGGGCGGGGTATGGCTACACCTTC. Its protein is CASSQGQGAGYGYTF.

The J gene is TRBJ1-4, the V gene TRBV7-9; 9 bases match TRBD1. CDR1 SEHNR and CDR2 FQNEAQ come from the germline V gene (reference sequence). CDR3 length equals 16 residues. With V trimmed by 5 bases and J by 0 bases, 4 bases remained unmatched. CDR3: CASSRRTGATNEKLFF. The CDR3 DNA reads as TGTGCCAGCAGCCGCCGGACAGGGGCAACTAATGAAAAACTGTTTTTT.

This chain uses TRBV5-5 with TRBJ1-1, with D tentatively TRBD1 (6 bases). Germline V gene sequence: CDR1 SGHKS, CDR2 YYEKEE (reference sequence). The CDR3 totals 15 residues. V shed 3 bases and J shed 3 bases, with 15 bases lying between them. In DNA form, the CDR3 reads TGTGCCAGCAGCTCCGACAGGAGTGGGGACACTGAAGCTTTCTTT. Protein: CASSSDRSGDTEAFF.

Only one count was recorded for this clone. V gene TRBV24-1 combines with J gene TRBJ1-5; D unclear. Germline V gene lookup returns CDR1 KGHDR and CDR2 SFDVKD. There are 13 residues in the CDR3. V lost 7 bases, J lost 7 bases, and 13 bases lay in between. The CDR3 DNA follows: TGTGCCACCAGACCCCTTGTCAGGCAGCCCCAGCATTTT. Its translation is CATRPLVRQPQHF.

CDR3 region: CASNGQPSGNTIYF. CDR3 nucleotide sequence: TGTGCCAGTAATGGGCAGCCGTCTGGAAACACCATATATTTT. The chain has TRBV19 and TRBJ1-3, with D unresolved. Trimming removed 7 bases from V and 1 base from J, with 11 bases in between. This CDR3 spans 14 amino acids. CDR1 and CDR2 (germline): LNHDA, SQIVND (reference sequence).

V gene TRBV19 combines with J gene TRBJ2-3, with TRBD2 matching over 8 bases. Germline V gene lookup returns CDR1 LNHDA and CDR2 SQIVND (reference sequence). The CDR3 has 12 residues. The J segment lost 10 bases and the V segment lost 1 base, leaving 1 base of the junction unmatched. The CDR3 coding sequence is TGTGCCAGTAGTATAGGAGCGGGGGCGCAGTATTTT. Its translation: CASSIGAGAQYF.

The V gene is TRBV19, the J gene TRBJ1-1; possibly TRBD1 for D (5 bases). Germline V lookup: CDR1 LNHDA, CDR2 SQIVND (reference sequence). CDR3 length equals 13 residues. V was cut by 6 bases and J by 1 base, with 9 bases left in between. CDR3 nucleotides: TGTGCCAGTAGGAGAACAGGGAACACTGAAGCTTTCTTT. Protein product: CASRRTGNTEAFF.